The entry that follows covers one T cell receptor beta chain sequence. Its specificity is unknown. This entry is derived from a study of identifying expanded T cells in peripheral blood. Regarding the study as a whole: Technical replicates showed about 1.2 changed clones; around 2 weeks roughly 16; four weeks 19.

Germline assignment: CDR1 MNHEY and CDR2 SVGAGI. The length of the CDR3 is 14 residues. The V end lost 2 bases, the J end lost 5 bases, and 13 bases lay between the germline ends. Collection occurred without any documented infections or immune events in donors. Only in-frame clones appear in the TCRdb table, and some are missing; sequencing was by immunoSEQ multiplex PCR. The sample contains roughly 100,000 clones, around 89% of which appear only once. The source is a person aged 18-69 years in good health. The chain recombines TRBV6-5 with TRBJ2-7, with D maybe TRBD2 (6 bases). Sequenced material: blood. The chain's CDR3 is CASSYGTDLHEQYF. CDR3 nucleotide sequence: TGTGCCAGCAGTTACGGGACTGACCTCCACGAGCAGTACTTC.